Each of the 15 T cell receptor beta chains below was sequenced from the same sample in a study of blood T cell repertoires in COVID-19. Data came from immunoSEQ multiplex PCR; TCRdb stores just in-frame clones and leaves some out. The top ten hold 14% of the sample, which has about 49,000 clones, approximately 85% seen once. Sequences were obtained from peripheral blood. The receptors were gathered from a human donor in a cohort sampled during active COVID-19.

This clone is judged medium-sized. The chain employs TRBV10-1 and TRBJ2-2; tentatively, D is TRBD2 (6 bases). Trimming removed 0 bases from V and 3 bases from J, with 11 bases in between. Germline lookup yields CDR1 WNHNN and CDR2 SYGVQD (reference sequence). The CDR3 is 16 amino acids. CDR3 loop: CASSESRLEDTGELFF. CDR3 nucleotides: TGCGCCAGCAGTGAGTCCCGACTAGAGGACACCGGGGAGCTGTTTTTT.

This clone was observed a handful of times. The CDR3 loop reads CASSRQGTFYGYTF. The DNA of the CDR3 is TGTGCCAGCAGCCGACAGGGGACTTTCTATGGCTACACCTTC. The chain combines TRBV7-9 with TRBJ1-2; 8 bases map to TRBD1. The CDR3 covers 14 residues. Germline V CDR1 and CDR2: SEHNR, FQNEAQ (reference sequence). The ends lost 5 bases at V and 4 bases at J; junction bases unmatched: 6.

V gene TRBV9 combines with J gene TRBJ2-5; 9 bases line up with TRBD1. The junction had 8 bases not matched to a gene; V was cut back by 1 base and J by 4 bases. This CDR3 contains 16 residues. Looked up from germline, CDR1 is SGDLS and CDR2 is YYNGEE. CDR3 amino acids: CASSVPPDRGGETQYF. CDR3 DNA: TGTGCCAGCAGCGTACCTCCGGACAGGGGCGGAGAGACCCAGTACTTC.

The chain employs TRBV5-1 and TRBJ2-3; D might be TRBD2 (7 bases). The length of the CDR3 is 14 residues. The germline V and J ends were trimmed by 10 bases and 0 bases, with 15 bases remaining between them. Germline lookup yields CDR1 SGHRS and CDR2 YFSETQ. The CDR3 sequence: CASGGGQSTDTQYF. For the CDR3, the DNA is TGCGCCTCTGGGGGGGGCCAGAGCACAGATACGCAGTATTTT.

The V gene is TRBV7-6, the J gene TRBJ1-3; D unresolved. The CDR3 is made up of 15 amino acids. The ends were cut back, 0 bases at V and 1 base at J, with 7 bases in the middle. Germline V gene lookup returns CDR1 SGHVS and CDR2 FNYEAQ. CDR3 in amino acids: CASSLAPRSGNTIYF. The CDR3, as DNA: TGTGCCAGCAGCTTAGCGCCGAGGTCTGGAAACACCATATATTTT.

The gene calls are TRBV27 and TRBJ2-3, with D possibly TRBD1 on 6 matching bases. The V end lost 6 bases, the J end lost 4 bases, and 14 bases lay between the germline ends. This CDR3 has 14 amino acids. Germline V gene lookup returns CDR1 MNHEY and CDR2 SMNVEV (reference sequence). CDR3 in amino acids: CASSLQGGSDTQYF. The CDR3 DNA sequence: TGTGCCAGCAGCCTACAGGGTGGGTCAGATACGCAGTATTTT.

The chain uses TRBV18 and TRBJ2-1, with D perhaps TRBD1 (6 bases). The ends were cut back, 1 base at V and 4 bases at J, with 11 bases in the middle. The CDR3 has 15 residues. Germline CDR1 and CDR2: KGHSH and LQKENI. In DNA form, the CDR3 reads TGTGCCAGCTCACCACTCTCAGGGGCTTACAATGAGCAGTTCTTC. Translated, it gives CASSPLSGAYNEQFF.

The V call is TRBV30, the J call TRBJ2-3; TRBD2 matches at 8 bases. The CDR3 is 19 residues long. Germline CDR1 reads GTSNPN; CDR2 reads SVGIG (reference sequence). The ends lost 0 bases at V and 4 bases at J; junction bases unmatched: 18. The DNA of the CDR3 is TGTGCCTGGAGTGTCCCACTATTGGACGGGAGGGTGGTCCCAGATACGCAGTATTTT. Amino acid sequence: CAWSVPLLDGRVVPDTQYF.

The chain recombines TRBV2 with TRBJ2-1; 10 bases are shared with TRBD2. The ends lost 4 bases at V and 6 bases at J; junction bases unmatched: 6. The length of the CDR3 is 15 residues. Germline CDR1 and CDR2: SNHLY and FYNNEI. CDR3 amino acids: CASSASGRALNEQFF. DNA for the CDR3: TGTGCCAGCAGTGCAAGCGGGAGGGCTCTCAATGAGCAGTTCTTC.

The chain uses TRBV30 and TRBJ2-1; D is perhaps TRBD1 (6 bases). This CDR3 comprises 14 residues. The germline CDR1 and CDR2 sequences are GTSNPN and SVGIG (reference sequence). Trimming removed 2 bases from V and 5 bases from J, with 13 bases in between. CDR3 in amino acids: CAWSRQDSNNEQFF. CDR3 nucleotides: TGTGCCTGGAGTCGTCAGGACAGTAACAATGAGCAGTTCTTC.

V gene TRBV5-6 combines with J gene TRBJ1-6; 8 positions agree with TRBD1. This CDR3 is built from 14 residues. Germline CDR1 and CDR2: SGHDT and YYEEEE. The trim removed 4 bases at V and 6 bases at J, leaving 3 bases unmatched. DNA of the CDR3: TGTGCCAGCAGCGCAACAGGGGGTAATTCACCCCTCCACTTT. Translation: CASSATGGNSPLHF.

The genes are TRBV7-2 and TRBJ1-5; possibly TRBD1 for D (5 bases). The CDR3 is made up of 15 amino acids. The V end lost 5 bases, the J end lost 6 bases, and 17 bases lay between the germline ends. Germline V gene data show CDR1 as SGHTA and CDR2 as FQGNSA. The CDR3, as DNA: TGTGCCAGCAGCCCGCCCGGGGGTGGACGTCAGCCCCAGCATTTT. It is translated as CASSPPGGGRQPQHF.

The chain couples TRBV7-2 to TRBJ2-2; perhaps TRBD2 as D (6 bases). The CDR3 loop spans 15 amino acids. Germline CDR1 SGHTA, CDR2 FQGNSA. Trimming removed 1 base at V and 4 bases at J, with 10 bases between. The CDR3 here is CASSLDFGGTGELFF. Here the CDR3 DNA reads TGTGCCAGCAGCTTAGATTTCGGGGGCACCGGGGAGCTGTTTTTT. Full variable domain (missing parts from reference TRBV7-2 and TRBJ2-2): GAGVSQSPSNKVTEKGKDVELRCDPISGHTALYWYRQSLGQGLEFLIYFQGNSAPDKSGLPSDRFSAERTGGSVSTLTIQRTQQEDSAVYLCASSLDFGGTGELFFGEGSRLTVL.

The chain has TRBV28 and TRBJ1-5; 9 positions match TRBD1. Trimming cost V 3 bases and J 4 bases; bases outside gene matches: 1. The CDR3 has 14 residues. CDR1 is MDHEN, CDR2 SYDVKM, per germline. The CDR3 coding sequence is TGTGCCAGCAGTTTGGACAGGGGAAATCAGCCCCAGCATTTT. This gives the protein CASSLDRGNQPQHF.

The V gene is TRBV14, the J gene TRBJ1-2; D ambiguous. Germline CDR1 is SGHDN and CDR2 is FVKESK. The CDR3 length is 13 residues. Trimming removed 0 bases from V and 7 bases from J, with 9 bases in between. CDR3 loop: CASSQDQRFGYTF. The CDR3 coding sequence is TGTGCCAGCAGCCAAGATCAGCGGTTTGGCTACACCTTC.